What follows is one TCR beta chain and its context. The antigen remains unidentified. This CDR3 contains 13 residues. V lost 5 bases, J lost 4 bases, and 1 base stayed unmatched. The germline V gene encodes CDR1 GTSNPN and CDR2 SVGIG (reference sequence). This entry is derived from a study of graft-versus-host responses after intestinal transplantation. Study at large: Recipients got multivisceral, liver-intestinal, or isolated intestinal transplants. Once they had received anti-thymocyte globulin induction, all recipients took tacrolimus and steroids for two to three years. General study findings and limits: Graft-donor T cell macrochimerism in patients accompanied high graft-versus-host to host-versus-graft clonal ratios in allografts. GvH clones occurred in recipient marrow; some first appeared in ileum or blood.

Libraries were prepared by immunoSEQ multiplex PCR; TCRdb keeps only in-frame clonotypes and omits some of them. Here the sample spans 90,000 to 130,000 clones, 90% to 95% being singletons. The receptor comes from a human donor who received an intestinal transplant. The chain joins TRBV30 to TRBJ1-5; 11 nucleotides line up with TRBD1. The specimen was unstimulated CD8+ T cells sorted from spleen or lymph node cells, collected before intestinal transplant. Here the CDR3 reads CAWGTGGNQPQHF. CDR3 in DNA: TGTGCCTGGGGGACAGGGGGTAATCAGCCCCAGCATTTT.